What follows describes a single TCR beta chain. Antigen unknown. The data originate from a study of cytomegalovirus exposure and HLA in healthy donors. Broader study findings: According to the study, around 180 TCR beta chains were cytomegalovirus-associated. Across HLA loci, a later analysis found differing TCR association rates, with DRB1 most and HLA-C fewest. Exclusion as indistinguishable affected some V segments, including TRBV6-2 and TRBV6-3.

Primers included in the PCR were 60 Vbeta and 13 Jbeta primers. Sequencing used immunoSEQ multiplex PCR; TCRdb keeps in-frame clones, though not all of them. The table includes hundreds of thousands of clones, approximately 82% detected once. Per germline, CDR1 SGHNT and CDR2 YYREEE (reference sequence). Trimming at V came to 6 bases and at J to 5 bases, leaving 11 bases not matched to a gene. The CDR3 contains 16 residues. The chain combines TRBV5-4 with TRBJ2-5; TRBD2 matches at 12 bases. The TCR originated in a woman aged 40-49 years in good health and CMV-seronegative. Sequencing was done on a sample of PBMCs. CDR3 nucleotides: TGTGCCAGCACCCCTACAACCGGGACTAGCGGGGAGACCCAGTACTTC. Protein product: CASTPTTGTSGETQYF.